These 24 T cell receptor beta chains were all obtained from the same sample, sequenced in a study of blood T cells in healthy people across ages. A sample-barcoded 5' primer and a J-beta primer mix were used in a second PCR of roughly 7 to 11 cycles. TCRdb re-called the 5' RACE reads through MiXCR, storing one row per CDR3 protein. The data hold hundreds of thousands of distinct CDR3 sequences, with roughly 64% observed a single time. The source material was blood. All receptors come from a man aged 25 to 40 in good health.

In this sample, this clonotype turned up a few times. The gene calls are TRBV10-3 and TRBJ2-7, with D possibly being TRBD1 or TRBD2 (5 bases each). V lost 3 bases and J 4 bases, leaving 16 bases between the germline ends. The CDR3 sequence is 15 residues long. CDR1 and CDR2 from the germline V gene are ENHRY and SYGVKD. This chain's CDR3 is CAISDQGAATYEQYF. The CDR3 nucleotides are TGTGCCATCAGTGATCAGGGAGCCGCTACTTACGAGCAGTACTTC.

The count of this clonotype is one. The rearrangement links TRBV20-1 to TRBJ2-7, with TRBD2 matching over 14 bases. CDR3 length: 17 amino acids. V lost 3 bases and J lost 0; bases outside the gene matches: 7. Per the germline V gene, CDR1 is DFQATT and CDR2 is SNEGSKA (reference sequence). DNA of the CDR3: TGCAGTGCTAGTAGTAGCGGGACTAGCGGGGGCTCCTACGAGCAGTACTTC. Translation gives CSASSSGTSGGSYEQYF.

This CDR3 reads CATSRGQLQETQYF. CDR3 sequence (DNA): TGTGCCACCAGCAGGGGACAGCTCCAAGAGACCCAGTACTTC. The chain carries TRBV15 and TRBJ2-5; TRBD1 aligns across 7 bases. The germline V gene has CDR1 LNHNV and CDR2 YYDKDF (reference sequence). The V segment lost 3 bases and the J segment 1 base; nucleotides outside the gene matches: 2. The CDR3 has 14 amino acids.

The rearrangement links TRBV27 to TRBJ1-2; the D is unclear. This CDR3 spans 9 amino acids. Per the germline V gene, CDR1 is MNHEY and CDR2 is SMNVEV (reference sequence). The V and J ends lost 9 bases and 5 bases respectively, with 4 bases between them. In nucleotides, the CDR3 is TGTGCCAGTATATATGGCTACACCTTC. Its protein is CASIYGYTF.

This clonotype was recorded a few times. This rearrangement joins TRBV7-6 to TRBJ2-3; no firm D call. V dropped 8 bases and J dropped 6 bases, with 15 bases sitting between them. The CDR3 totals 13 residues. Germline CDR1 and CDR2: SGHVS and FNYEAQ. CDR3 in amino acids: CASGVNAADTQYF. The CDR3 nucleotides are TGTGCCAGCGGAGTGAACGCGGCCGATACGCAGTATTTT.

The rearrangement uses TRBV4-2 and TRBJ2-1; 8 nucleotides match TRBD2. The V and J ends lost 1 base and 4 bases, in that order; junction bases with no gene match: 6. The CDR3 loop spans 16 amino acids. Germline V gene sequence: CDR1 LGHNA, CDR2 YNFKEQ. As DNA, the CDR3 is TGTGCCAGCAGCCAAGGGTCGGCGGGAGGTTACAATGAGCAGTTCTTC. The encoded protein is CASSQGSAGGYNEQFF.

This clonotype was detected only a few times. V and J are TRBV9 and TRBJ2-6; D is perhaps TRBD1 (5 bases). V was pared by 4 bases and J by 4 bases, with 9 bases between. The germline V gene encodes CDR1 SGDLS and CDR2 YYNGEE. CDR3 length: 14 amino acids. The CDR3 DNA reads TGTGCCAGCAGCCCAGGGTTCGGGGCCAACGTCCTGACTTTC. Translated: CASSPGFGANVLTF.

This clonotype was recorded a few times. The gene calls are TRBV20-1 and TRBJ2-7, with D perhaps TRBD1 (5 bases). Germline values: CDR1 DFQATT, CDR2 SNEGSKA (reference sequence). This CDR3 contains 13 residues. V was pared by 6 bases and J by 0 bases, with 12 bases between. CDR3 nucleotide sequence: TGCAGTGCCACAAGTGGGGCCTCCTACGAGCAGTACTTC. Translated: CSATSGASYEQYF.

The chain uses TRBV2 and TRBJ1-5, with D unresolved. CDR3 length: 13 residues. The germline CDR1 and CDR2 sequences are SNHLY and FYNNEI. V gave up 1 base and J gave up 9 bases, with 10 bases separating them. CDR3 sequence reads: CASSEGSWWPQHF. CDR3 nucleotides: TGTGCCAGCAGTGAAGGGTCATGGTGGCCCCAGCATTTT.

J is TRBJ2-3 and V is TRBV29-1; 14 bases are shared with TRBD2. CDR1 is SQVTM, CDR2 ANQGSEA, per germline. The CDR3 is made up of 15 amino acids. The junction had 8 bases not matched to a gene; V was cut back by 6 bases and J by 6 bases. CDR3 nucleotides: TGCAGCGTGGCTGGGACTAGCGGGAGCATTGATACGCAGTATTTT. This translates into CSVAGTSGSIDTQYF.

This clonotype was counted only a few times. The CDR3 sequence is CASSWGMGDYEQYF. The DNA of the CDR3 is TGTGCCAGCAGCTGGGGGATGGGGGACTACGAGCAGTACTTC. The V gene is TRBV5-5, the J gene TRBJ2-4; either TRBD1 or TRBD2 may fit D (5 bases each). Matching the DNA end better, TRBJ2-7 makes the J call doubtful. CDR1 and CDR2 (germline): SGHKS, YYEKEE (reference sequence). The CDR3 runs to 14 residues.

This clonotype was recorded many times. This chain links TRBV5-1 with TRBJ2-1, with TRBD2 matching over 12 bases. In germline, CDR1 is SGHRS, CDR2 YFSETQ. Trimming took 1 base from V and 0 from J; bases not matched to a gene: 2. There are 17 residues in the CDR3. CDR3 loop: CASSLLAGGPSYNEQFF. As DNA, the CDR3 is TGCGCCAGCAGCTTGCTAGCGGGGGGGCCCTCCTACAATGAGCAGTTCTTC. The complete variable domain, with remaining parts taken from reference TRBV5-1 and TRBJ2-1, reads KAGVTQTPRYLIKTRGQQVTLSCSPISGHRSVSWYQQTPGQGLQFLFEYFSETQRNKGNFPGRFSGRQFSNSRSEMNVSTLELGDSALYLCASSLLAGGPSYNEQFFGPGTRLTVL.

The chain couples TRBV3-1 to TRBJ2-5, with D possibly matching TRBD2 (5 bases). V was trimmed by 5 bases and J by 3 bases, leaving 16 bases between them. Germline V gene lookup returns CDR1 LGHDT and CDR2 YNNKEL (reference sequence). CDR3 length: 15 residues. The CDR3 spells CASSAEVGREETQYF. The CDR3 DNA is TGTGCCAGCAGCGCAGAGGTGGGGAGAGAAGAGACCCAGTACTTC.

The V gene is TRBV7-2, the J gene TRBJ2-7; 7 bases match TRBD2. CDR1 and CDR2 (germline): SGHTA, FQGNSA. The CDR3 consists of 16 residues. Trimming removed 4 bases from V and 6 bases from J; junction bases left unmatched: 15. In nucleotides, the CDR3 is TGTGCCAGCAGCTGGATCACTAGCGTGAGTCCAGGCGAGCAGTACTTC. It specifies CASSWITSVSPGEQYF.

CDR3 in amino acids: CAGSAGGPPDTQYF. The CDR3 bases are TGTGCCGGTTCAGCGGGGGGGCCTCCAGATACGCAGTATTTT. The V call is TRBV12-3 or TRBV12-4, the J call TRBJ2-3; 10 bases are a match to TRBD2. The junction had 9 bases not matched to a gene; V was cut back by 11 bases and J by 4 bases. The CDR3 has 14 amino acids.

The chain joins TRBV11-1 to TRBJ1-1; D gene uncertain. Trimming took off 5 bases at V and 2 bases at J, with 12 bases between the two ends. CDR3 size: 14 residues. Looked up from germline, CDR1 is SGHAT and CDR2 is FQDESV (reference sequence). CDR3 nucleotides: TGTGCCAGCAGCAAACGGACGGAAAACACTGAAGCTTTCTTT. Amino acids: CASSKRTENTEAFF.

The genes are TRBV19 and TRBJ2-1; 12 bases agree with TRBD2. The V segment lost 8 bases and the J segment 9 bases; nucleotides outside the gene matches: 8. The CDR3 is 14 amino acids. In germline, CDR1 is LNHDA, CDR2 SQIVND (reference sequence). CDR3 amino acids: CASCRTSGMSEQFF. In DNA, the CDR3 is TGTGCCAGTTGCCGGACTAGCGGGATGAGTGAGCAGTTCTTC.

This rearrangement joins TRBV20-1 to TRBJ1-2; 8 bases line up with TRBD1. Germline V gene sequence: CDR1 DFQATT, CDR2 SNEGSKA (reference sequence). V was clipped by 6 bases and J by 5 bases; unmatched bases: 17. This CDR3 spans 16 amino acids. CDR3 loop: CSAKDGRTGSYYGYTF. CDR3 in DNA: TGCAGTGCCAAAGACGGGCGGACAGGGTCCTATTATGGCTACACCTTC.

The rearrangement uses TRBV20-1 and TRBJ2-1; no reliable D call. The CDR3 totals 13 residues. Germline V gene lookup returns CDR1 DFQATT and CDR2 SNEGSKA (reference sequence). The V and J ends lost 2 bases and 8 bases respectively, with 13 bases between them. The CDR3: CSARIGPDDEQFF. The CDR3 DNA reads as TGCAGTGCTAGAATAGGTCCGGATGATGAGCAGTTCTTC.

The rearrangement uses TRBV7-2 and TRBJ1-5; D call uncertain. The CDR3 runs 15 residues. CDR1 is SGHTA, CDR2 FQGNSA, per germline. V was shortened by 6 bases and J by 2 bases, with 14 bases between the two germline ends. CDR3 DNA sequence: TGTGCCAGCAGTTGGACCCCATTTGGCAATCAGCCCCAGCATTTT. Protein: CASSWTPFGNQPQHF.

The chain employs TRBV29-1 and TRBJ2-5; 7 nucleotides agree with TRBD1. The V gene's germline CDR1 is SQVTM and CDR2 ANQGSEA. CDR3 size: 12 residues. Losses at the gene ends were 4 bases for V and 5 bases for J; bases not matched to a gene: 4. The CDR3 loop is CSVGSRGETQYF. The CDR3 nucleotides are TGCAGCGTTGGATCCAGGGGGGAGACCCAGTACTTC.

This clonotype was seen a handful of times. The V call is TRBV5-1, the J call TRBJ1-4, with a possible D match to TRBD1 (5 bases). V gave up 4 bases and J gave up 3 bases, with 10 bases separating them. CDR3 size: 14 residues. Germline V gene sequence: CDR1 SGHRS, CDR2 YFSETQ. The CDR3 here is CASSMTEPNEKLFF. In DNA, the CDR3 is TGCGCCAGCAGCATGACAGAACCTAATGAAAAACTGTTTTTT.

The rearrangement joins TRBV27 to TRBJ2-6, with TRBD1 as a possible D gene (6 bases). V was shortened by 8 bases and J by 15 bases, with 26 bases between the two germline ends. This CDR3 contains 15 residues. In germline, CDR1 is MNHEY, CDR2 SMNVEV (reference sequence). CDR3 DNA sequence: TGTGCCAGCTCACCAGGTGTCCAGGGGAGTGTGGACCTGACTTTC. Its translation: CASSPGVQGSVDLTF.

This clonotype was seen a handful of times. This chain joins TRBV25-1 and TRBJ2-4; D perhaps matches TRBD2 (5 bases). The DNA end favors TRBJ2-7, so the J call may be wrong. CDR3 length equals 11 residues. CDR1 is MGHDK and CDR2 is SYGVNS in the germline V gene. CDR3 amino acids: CASSRGREQYF. The CDR3 nucleotides read TGTGCCAGCAGTCGGGGTCGCGAGCAGTACTTC.